The next 29 T cell receptor beta chains were all read from a single sample in a study of CD8+CD57+ T cells in acquired aplastic anemia. It was patients with CD8+CD57+ cell expansion by flow cytometry who were chosen for sequencing. Genomic DNA, the template, was used for profiling of the TCR beta VDJ and CDR3. TCRdb reanalysed the reads using MiXCR and keeps one entry per CDR3 protein. The sample has 160,000 or so distinct CDR3 sequences, around 52% seen once; the top ten hold roughly 30%. Sequencing input: sorted CD4+, CD8+, or CD8+CD57+ T cells (not recorded which) from PBMCs. The receptors come from a human donor with aplastic anemia.

This clonotype was picked up many times. The chain couples TRBV7-9 to TRBJ1-2, with 7 bases matching TRBD1. V lost 6 bases and J lost 3; bases outside the gene matches: 7. The CDR3 runs 14 residues. Germline CDR1 reads SEHNR; CDR2 reads FQNEAQ (reference sequence). CDR3 protein: CASRGDSPDYGYTF. CDR3 DNA sequence: TGTGCCAGCAGGGGGGACAGCCCTGACTATGGCTACACCTTC.

This clonotype was seen a few times. This may stem from a read error, because a much larger clone lies one nucleotide away. This chain links TRBV5-6 with TRBJ2-1; D might be TRBD2 (6 bases). The V gene's germline CDR1 is SGHDT and CDR2 YYEEEE. The CDR3 contains 17 residues. Trimming removed 0 bases at V and 8 bases at J, with 21 bases between. CDR3 nucleotides: TGTGCCAGCAGCTTGGCCCCACAGCGGGCGGGAAGGGATGAGCAGTTCTTC. Translated, it gives CASSLAPQRAGRDEQFF.

The rearrangement links TRBV4-1 to TRBJ2-1, with 7 bases matching TRBD1. J lost 5 bases, V lost 4 bases, and 11 bases had no gene match. This CDR3 contains 16 residues. The germline V gene encodes CDR1 MGHRA and CDR2 YSYEKL. CDR3 region: CASSRPGTAKNNEQFF. The CDR3 nucleotides are TGCGCCAGCAGCCGACCTGGGACAGCGAAAAACAATGAGCAGTTCTTC.

This clonotype appeared many times. The V gene is TRBV5-1, the J gene TRBJ1-1; D is uncertain. The germline gives CDR1 SGHRS, CDR2 YFSETQ. This CDR3 is built from 16 residues. The ends were cut back, 2 bases at V and 1 base at J, with 15 bases in the middle. In nucleotides, the CDR3 is TGCGCCAGCAGCTTAATTTACGCGGCCGCGAACACTGAAGCTTTCTTT. It codes for CASSLIYAAANTEAFF.

This sequence joins TRBV7-9 and TRBJ2-3, with D uncertain. This CDR3 spans 12 amino acids. V was cut by 1 base and J by 8 bases, with 7 bases left in between. CDR1 and CDR2 (germline): SEHNR, FQNEAQ (reference sequence). The CDR3 bases are TGTGCCAGCAGCTTAGACGGAGTTACGCAGTATTTT. It encodes CASSLDGVTQYF.

As concerns this clonotype: A much larger clone lies one base from this, so it may be a read error. The rearrangement joins TRBV4-2 to TRBJ2-7, with D unclear. Germline V gene sequence: CDR1 LGHNA, CDR2 YNFKEQ. This CDR3 has 17 residues. CDR3 in amino acids: CASGQPGEGLLSYEQYF. In DNA form, the CDR3 reads TGTGCCAGCGGCCAACCAGGAGAAGGTTTGTTAAGCTACGAGCAGTACTTC.

The chain has TRBV15 and TRBJ2-3, with 8 bases aligning to TRBD1. Looked up from germline, CDR1 is LNHNV and CDR2 is YYDKDF (reference sequence). The CDR3 contains 16 residues. J gave up 3 bases and V 3 bases, and 8 bases lay outside the gene matches. The CDR3 spells CATSRDETGATDTQYF. The CDR3 region has the DNA TGTGCCACCAGCAGGGATGAGACAGGGGCTACAGATACGCAGTATTTT.

Details on this clonotype: Without the conserved terminal phenylalanine or tryptophan, this CDR3 likely stems from a read error. The chain carries TRBV10-2 and TRBJ1-2; 7 positions agree with TRBD1. CDR3 length equals 15 residues. The germline V gene has CDR1 WSHSY and CDR2 SAAADI. Germline trimming cut 4 bases from V and 8 bases from J; bases unmatched to any gene: 13. The CDR3 is CASSVGDRGLEGYTC. The CDR3 DNA is TGCGCCAGCAGTGTGGGGGACAGAGGACTTGAAGGCTACACCTGC.

This clonotype has ten or more counts. The CDR3 DNA follows: TGTGCCAGTACCTCGAGGACCTGGGGGGCGCGGAACTATGGCTACACCTTC. Protein: CASTSRTWGARNYGYTF. The chain joins TRBV19 to TRBJ1-2; perhaps TRBD1 as D (6 bases). Germline CDR1 is LNHDA and CDR2 is SQIVND (reference sequence). CDR3 length equals 17 residues. Trimming took off 7 bases at V and 2 bases at J, with 23 bases between the two ends.

This clonotype has a count of ten or more. V gene TRBV27 combines with J gene TRBJ1-1; D possibly corresponds to TRBD1 (5 bases). Per the germline V gene, CDR1 is MNHEY and CDR2 is SMNVEV (reference sequence). Trimming stripped 0 bases from V and 5 bases from J, with 7 bases between. This CDR3 is 13 amino acids long. CDR3 loop: CASSLSAGTEAFF. Here the CDR3 DNA reads TGTGCCAGCAGTTTATCCGCAGGGACTGAAGCTTTCTTT.

This clonotype was counted ten times or more. CDR3 residues: CASSRGQGNYGYTF. The CDR3 DNA follows: TGTGCCAGCAGCAGGGGACAGGGGAACTATGGCTACACCTTC. The rearrangement joins TRBV14 to TRBJ1-2, with 10 bases aligning to TRBD1. This CDR3 region has 14 residues. V shed 5 bases, J shed 2 bases, and the junction held 2 bases outside the gene matches. The germline gives CDR1 SGHDN, CDR2 FVKESK. The full variable domain, in which reference TRBV14 and TRBJ1-2 provide the parts outside the CDR3, is EAGVTQFPSHSVIEKGQTVTLRCDPISGHDNLYWYRRVMGKEIKFLLHFVKESKQDESGMPNNRFLAERTGGTYSTLKVQPAELEDSGVYFCASSRGQGNYGYTFGSGTRLTVV.

At least ten counts were recorded for this clonotype. V is TRBV11-3 and J is TRBJ2-7; weak D call: TRBD2 (5 bases). CDR1 and CDR2 (germline): SGHNT, YENEEA. Trimming cost V 6 bases and J 0 bases, with 9 bases left between them. The CDR3 spans 13 residues. CDR3 amino acids: CASSHRGSYEQYF. In nucleotides, the CDR3 is TGTGCCAGCAGTCACCGGGGCTCCTACGAGCAGTACTTC.

V and J are TRBV12-3 or TRBV12-4 and TRBJ1-2; no definite D call. This CDR3 region has 13 residues. Between the trimmed V and J ends, which lost 4 bases and 4 bases, there was a span of 10 bases. Here the CDR3 reads CASSSTVAYGYTF. The CDR3 region has the DNA TGTGCCAGCAGTTCCACAGTGGCCTATGGCTACACCTTC.

This clonotype was detected a few times. The chain carries TRBV27 and TRBJ1-6, with 8 bases identical to TRBD1. Trimming removed 7 bases from V and 3 bases from J; junction bases left unmatched: 2. Germline values: CDR1 MNHEY, CDR2 SMNVEV (reference sequence). The CDR3 spans 14 residues. CDR3 nucleotide sequence: TGTGCCAGCACAACAGGGGGCTATAATTCACCCCTCCACTTT. Its protein is CASTTGGYNSPLHF.

This chain links TRBV19 with TRBJ2-2; tentative D call: TRBD2 (6 bases). CDR1 and CDR2 from the germline V gene are LNHDA and SQIVND (reference sequence). The CDR3 covers 15 residues. V lost 10 bases and J lost 1, with 16 bases in between. CDR3 sequence reads: CATGGSNQNTGELFF. The CDR3 nucleotides are TGTGCCACTGGGGGGTCGAATCAGAACACCGGGGAGCTGTTTTTT.

This clonotype was counted a single time. This could be a read error, since a much larger clone is one nucleotide away. The chain joins TRBV6-1 to TRBJ1-1, with a weak D call TRBD1 (6 bases). Germline values: CDR1 MNHNS, CDR2 SASEGT. The CDR3 is 12 residues long. CDR3 in amino acids: CASSSWGPEALF. CDR3 in DNA: TGTGCCAGCAGCTCATGGGGGCCCGAAGCTCTCTTT.

With respect to this clonotype: Without the conserved terminal phenylalanine or tryptophan, this CDR3 likely stems from a read error. No DNA is shown, since the ends of the CDR3 on it are uncertain; the CDR3 is the one TCRdb lists. This chain connects TRBV10-3 to TRBJ1-2. Both ends counted, the CDR3 spans 9 residues. Germline V gives CDR1 ENHRY, CDR2 SYGVKD. The CDR3 sequence: CASSEWTID.

The chain links TRBV7-2 to TRBJ2-1, with D uncertain. This CDR3 region has 12 residues. Germline loops: CDR1 SGHTA, CDR2 FQGNSA. Trimming cost V 3 bases and J 9 bases, with 9 bases left between them. The CDR3 sequence: CASSLTWGEQFF. The DNA of the CDR3 is TGTGCCAGCAGCTTGACTTGGGGTGAGCAGTTCTTC.

This clonotype showed up many times. This chain uses TRBV5-6 with TRBJ2-2; TRBD1 agrees at 7 bases. The CDR3 contains 16 residues. V lost 1 base to trimming and J lost 7 bases; unmatched junction nucleotides: 10. Per the germline V gene, CDR1 is SGHDT and CDR2 is YYEEEE. The CDR3 nucleotides are TGTGCCAGCAGCTTGTTCCAGGGGGTCCGGGACGGGGAGCTGTTTTTT. It codes for CASSLFQGVRDGELFF.

This clonotype turned up a few times. The chain links TRBV20-1 to TRBJ2-7; a possible D gene is TRBD1 (5 bases). Trimming shortened V by 6 bases and J by 7 bases, and 19 bases separated the two germline ends. CDR1 is DFQATT, CDR2 SNEGSKA, per germline (reference sequence). The length of the CDR3 is 13 residues. CDR3 in amino acids: CSAPRGARAEQYF. DNA of the CDR3: TGCAGTGCACCTCGTGGGGCGCGCGCTGAGCAGTACTTC.

This chain links TRBV24-1 with TRBJ2-1, with D perhaps given as TRBD1 or TRBD2 (7 bases each). This CDR3 contains 15 residues. V was cut by 4 bases and J by 6 bases, with 15 bases left in between. Germline V gives CDR1 KGHDR, CDR2 SFDVKD. The CDR3 bases are TGTGCCACCAGTGAGGAGGGGGCGGGGGTCAATGAGCAGTTCTTC. This encodes CATSEEGAGVNEQFF.

This clonotype was counted ten times or more. The CDR3 loop is CATPLLAGGNSYNEQFF. The CDR3 nucleotides are TGTGCCACACCCCTCCTTGCTGGCGGGAACTCCTACAATGAGCAGTTCTTC. This sequence joins TRBV7-9 and TRBJ2-1; D might be TRBD2 (6 bases). The V gene's germline CDR1 is SEHNR and CDR2 FQNEAQ (reference sequence). The CDR3 totals 17 residues. The germline V and J ends were trimmed by 10 bases and 0 bases, with 22 bases remaining between them.

This clonotype was seen a handful of times. The chain combines TRBV18 with TRBJ2-7; 12 bases are shared with TRBD2. The CDR3 extends over 16 amino acids. V lost 0 bases to trimming and J lost 4 bases; unmatched junction nucleotides: 4. The germline V gene has CDR1 KGHSH and CDR2 LQKENI. In DNA form, the CDR3 reads TGTGCCAGCTCACCACCGGGACTAGCGGGTCTATACGAGCAGTACTTC. Its translation is CASSPPGLAGLYEQYF.

The count of this clonotype is one. V is TRBV11-1 and J is TRBJ2-1, with a possible D match to TRBD1 (6 bases). The CDR3 sequence is 14 residues long. Trimming cost V 3 bases and J 8 bases, with 14 bases left between them. CDR1 and CDR2 (germline): SGHAT, FQDESV (reference sequence). As DNA, the CDR3 is TGTGCCAGCAGCTTTCTACATGGGGGCGATGAGCAGTTCTTC. Residues: CASSFLHGGDEQFF.

This clonotype was seen at least ten times. V gene TRBV11-2 combines with J gene TRBJ1-1; 10 positions match TRBD1. The CDR3 extends over 17 amino acids. V shed 0 bases and J 1 base; nucleotides not matched to a gene: 5. Germline CDR1 reads SGHAT; CDR2 reads FQNNGV. CDR3 residues: CASSLDRQGAKNTEAFF. The CDR3 DNA sequence: TGTGCCAGCAGCTTAGACCGACAGGGGGCCAAGAACACTGAAGCTTTCTTT.

This clonotype was seen ten or more times. V gene TRBV5-1 combines with J gene TRBJ2-6; possible D gene TRBD1, 6 bases. Trimming took off 3 bases at V and 0 bases at J, with 16 bases between the two ends. The CDR3 extends over 18 amino acids. Germline assignment: CDR1 SGHRS and CDR2 YFSETQ. As DNA, the CDR3 is TGCGCCAGCAGCTCTGTAGGGGGAAGAGGCTCTGGGGCCAACGTCCTGACTTTC. Translated: CASSSVGGRGSGANVLTF.

V usage is TRBV29-1 and J usage is TRBJ1-5; D unclear. Between the trimmed V and J ends, which lost 7 bases and 9 bases, there was a span of 13 bases. The CDR3 totals 11 residues. Germline loops: CDR1 SQVTM, CDR2 ANQGSEA. For the CDR3, the DNA is TGCAGCGCTGCTGGAGTTTGGCCCCAGCATTTT. Amino acids: CSAAGVWPQHF.

This CDR3 reads CASSLTGTSGAQYF. As DNA, the CDR3 is TGCGCCAGCAGCCTAACTGGGACTAGCGGGGCGCAGTACTTC. This chain connects TRBV5-1 to TRBJ2-7; TRBD2 matches 13 bases. Germline CDR1 and CDR2: SGHRS and YFSETQ. The CDR3 is 14 amino acids. V dropped 4 bases and J dropped 9; count of bases not matched to a gene: 7.

As regards this clonotype: Germline and junction disagree at one end, which may indicate a read error. V is TRBV9 and J is TRBJ2-1; D may be TRBD2 (6 bases). The CDR3 contains 16 residues. CDR1 and CDR2 from the germline V gene are SGDLS and YYNGEE. DNA for the CDR3: TGTGCCAGCGGCGCGTCAACTAGCCCTAGAGCCAGTGAGCAGCTCTTC. Translation: CASGASTSPRASEQLF.